These 21 T cell receptor beta chains originate from one sample sequenced in a study of CD8 T cells in ankylosing spondylitis listed by TCRdb under 2017. To prepare the library, 5' RACE was applied. The data were produced on an Illumina HiSeq 2500. Using fastp at Q25 and MiXCR, TCRdb reprocessed the public reads and kept productive beta chains. Rows with a matching CDR3 protein are joined into one entry that keeps the most common DNA and genes. A total of roughly 200,000 distinct CDR3 sequences appear in this sample, 9.5% to 15% of them only once. Of the sample, approximately 15% is held by the ten largest clones. The sample taken for sequencing was blood, either unsorted or a sorted T cell fraction (not recorded which). The receptor set was obtained from a male donor with ankylosing spondylitis or in good health (not recorded which).

The chain employs TRBV20-1 and TRBJ2-5; weak D call: TRBD2 (5 bases). The V end lost 1 base, the J end lost 0 bases, and 6 bases lay between the germline ends. This CDR3 has 13 amino acids. The germline CDR1 and CDR2 sequences are DFQATT and SNEGSKA (reference sequence). The CDR3 reads CSARGGYQETQYF. The CDR3 DNA is TGCAGTGCTAGAGGAGGGTACCAAGAGACCCAGTACTTC.

This chain connects TRBV6-5 to TRBJ2-1, with 7 bases identical to TRBD1. Germline V gives CDR1 MNHEY, CDR2 SVGAGI. J lost 2 bases, V lost 0 bases, and 4 bases had no gene match. CDR3 length: 16 amino acids. In DNA, the CDR3 is TGTGCCAGCAGTTACTCACAGGGGACGACCTACAATGAGCAGTTCTTC. This gives the protein CASSYSQGTTYNEQFF.

The chain has TRBV3-1 and TRBJ2-5; the D gene is possibly TRBD1 (6 bases). The germline V and J ends were trimmed by 6 bases and 5 bases, with 13 bases remaining between them. This CDR3 has 13 residues. The V gene's germline CDR1 is LGHDT and CDR2 YNNKEL (reference sequence). DNA for the CDR3: TGTGCCAGCAGGCCTACAGGGAATGAGACCCAGTACTTC. Amino acid sequence: CASRPTGNETQYF.

This clonotype was detected a few times. This rearrangement joins TRBV6-5 to TRBJ1-1; D remains ambiguous. Trimming left V 0 bases short and J 0 bases short, with 8 bases between. The germline CDR1 and CDR2 sequences are MNHEY and SVGAGI. The CDR3 is 15 amino acids. The CDR3 coding sequence is TGTGCCAGCAGTTACTCGACGGCGATGAACACTGAAGCTTTCTTT. Encoded protein: CASSYSTAMNTEAFF.

This clonotype was seen at least ten times. V gene TRBV4-1 combines with J gene TRBJ2-7, with D perhaps TRBD1 or TRBD2 (5 bases each). Germline V gives CDR1 MGHRA, CDR2 YSYEKL. Trimming cost V 2 bases and J 1 base, with 6 bases left between them. The CDR3 is 13 residues long. CDR3 in amino acids: CASSQWGSYEQYF. DNA for the CDR3: TGCGCCAGCAGCCAATGGGGGTCCTACGAGCAGTACTTC.

The chain combines TRBV20-1 with TRBJ2-1; D uncertain. CDR3 length equals 15 residues. Germline V gives CDR1 DFQATT, CDR2 SNEGSKA (reference sequence). V gave up 5 bases and J gave up 1 base, with 15 bases separating them. The CDR3 DNA reads TGCAGTGCTTGTGCCCGCGAACCTTCCTACAATGAGCAGTTCTTC. Translation gives CSACAREPSYNEQFF.

This clonotype was counted only a few times. For the CDR3, the DNA is TGCGCCAGCAGCCTCCTTCTTCTAGCGGGAATAGGCACCGGGGAGCTGTTTTTT. It codes for CASSLLLLAGIGTGELFF. The rearrangement joins TRBV4-1 to TRBJ2-2, with TRBD2 matching 9 bases. The germline gives CDR1 MGHRA, CDR2 YSYEKL. V was pared by 4 bases and J by 4 bases, with 13 bases of the junction left unmatched. The CDR3 runs to 18 residues.

This clonotype was observed a handful of times. J is TRBJ2-2 and V is TRBV18, with TRBD1 as a possible D gene (5 bases). The CDR3 is 13 residues long. Germline CDR1 KGHSH, CDR2 LQKENI. Trimming shortened V by 3 bases and J by 6 bases, and 8 bases separated the two germline ends. CDR3 nucleotides: TGTGCCAGCTCACCCCAGGGCGCCGGGGAGCTGTTTTTT. Translation: CASSPQGAGELFF.

This clonotype was observed a handful of times. The CDR3 here is CASSFGGGSGEQFF. The DNA for the CDR3 is TGTGCCAGCAGTTTCGGCGGGGGATCTGGTGAGCAGTTCTTC. V usage is TRBV12-3 or TRBV12-4 and J usage is TRBJ2-1; TRBD2 aligns across 7 bases. The junction had 8 bases not matched to a gene; V was cut back by 3 bases and J by 9 bases. The CDR3 contains 14 residues.

In its sample, this clonotype was seen a few times. The chain recombines TRBV7-9 with TRBJ2-7, with TRBD1 as a possible D gene (6 bases). Trimming took 5 bases from V and 2 from J, leaving 13 bases between them. The CDR3 has 14 residues. Per the germline V gene, CDR1 is SEHNR and CDR2 is FQNEAQ (reference sequence). CDR3 nucleotides: TGTGCCAGCAGCGACCGTACAGGGACCTACGAGCAGTACTTC. It is translated as CASSDRTGTYEQYF.

This clonotype was recorded many times. The chain carries TRBV6-6 and TRBJ2-7; no definite D call. CDR3 length: 13 residues. The germline CDR1 and CDR2 sequences are MNHNY and SVGAGI (reference sequence). V gave up 7 bases and J gave up 3 bases, with 13 bases separating them. CDR3 sequence (DNA): TGTGCCAGCACTTCTCTGGGTGTCTACGAGCAGTACTTC. Translated, it gives CASTSLGVYEQYF.

The chain has TRBV5-1 and TRBJ2-5, with D unresolved. CDR1 is SGHRS, CDR2 YFSETQ, per germline. The CDR3 length is 12 residues. The V end was cut by 5 bases, the J end by 4 bases, with 9 bases between. Here the CDR3 reads CASRKVGETQYF. The CDR3 coding sequence is TGCGCCAGCAGGAAAGTAGGAGAGACCCAGTACTTC.

This clonotype turned up a few times. The rearrangement joins TRBV6-1 to TRBJ2-3, with D uncertain. The CDR3 extends over 14 amino acids. Germline V gene data show CDR1 as MNHNS and CDR2 as SASEGT. The V end was cut by 2 bases, the J end by 2 bases, with 8 bases between. The CDR3 coding sequence is TGTGCCAGCAGTGAAATGGGCGTCACAGATACGCAGTATTTT. This sequence encodes CASSEMGVTDTQYF.

This chain uses TRBV7-8 with TRBJ2-6; D call uncertain. The CDR3 runs to 12 residues. Germline lookup yields CDR1 SGHVS and CDR2 FQNEAQ. The CDR3 region is CGVDAGANVLTF. For the CDR3, the DNA is TGTGGGGTGGACGCTGGGGCCAACGTCCTGACTTTC.

This clonotype came up many times. This sequence joins TRBV4-1 and TRBJ1-2, with D tentatively TRBD1 (5 bases). The CDR3 is 15 residues long. V shed 2 bases and J shed 4 bases, with 14 bases lying between them. Germline V gene sequence: CDR1 MGHRA, CDR2 YSYEKL. CDR3 bases: TGCGCCAGCAGCCAAAACCCGGGGGTGGGCTATGGCTACACCTTC. It codes for CASSQNPGVGYGYTF.

This sequence joins TRBV27 and TRBJ2-7, with D perhaps TRBD2 (6 bases). Germline-derived CDR1 and CDR2 are MNHEY and SMNVEV (reference sequence). This CDR3 spans 17 amino acids. Deletions cut 0 bases from V and 3 bases from J, with 18 bases between. The CDR3 reads CASSLSAGTLHFYEQYF. The CDR3 nucleotides are TGTGCCAGCAGTTTATCGGCGGGGACTTTGCACTTCTACGAGCAGTACTTC.

The sample holds a few counts of this clonotype. V gene TRBV20-1 combines with J gene TRBJ2-7; no definite D call. The CDR3 has 12 residues. Trimming pared 6 bases from V and 6 bases from J, leaving 15 bases between. Per germline, CDR1 DFQATT and CDR2 SNEGSKA (reference sequence). CDR3 nucleotides: TGCAGTGCCCTTTGGAGCGTCGGCGAGCAGTACTTC. Translating gives CSALWSVGEQYF.

The chain links TRBV20-1 to TRBJ2-5, with TRBD1 matching 7 bases. Per germline, CDR1 DFQATT and CDR2 SNEGSKA (reference sequence). Losses at the gene ends were 6 bases for V and 2 bases for J; bases not matched to a gene: 9. This CDR3 is built from 14 residues. The CDR3, as DNA: TGCAGTGCATACGACAGGGAATCTCAAGAGACCCAGTACTTC. It specifies CSAYDRESQETQYF.

This clonotype was counted only a few times. CDR3 bases: TGTGCCAGCAGCTTTCCCAGGGGAAACACCATATATTTT. Translated: CASSFPRGNTIYF. The V call is TRBV11-2, the J call TRBJ1-3; D gene ambiguous. Germline V gives CDR1 SGHAT, CDR2 FQNNGV. V dropped 3 bases and J dropped 4 bases, with 7 bases sitting between them. The CDR3 loop spans 13 amino acids.

The genes are TRBV15 and TRBJ2-2, with TRBD2 as a possible D gene (5 bases). The CDR3 has 15 residues. Germline CDR1 is LNHNV and CDR2 is YYDKDF (reference sequence). Trimming cost V 0 bases and J 9 bases, with 14 bases left between them. DNA for the CDR3: TGTGCCACCAGCAGAGATCTTGGAGAGGGAAGGGAGCTGTTTTTT. Its protein is CATSRDLGEGRELFF.

The V call is TRBV9, the J call TRBJ2-1; no clear D. CDR1 and CDR2 from the germline V gene are SGDLS and YYNGEE. The CDR3 length is 13 residues. The V end lost 3 bases, the J end lost 9 bases, and 13 bases lay between the germline ends. The CDR3 here is CASSGAMKGEQFF. Here the CDR3 DNA reads TGTGCCAGCAGCGGAGCAATGAAGGGTGAGCAGTTCTTC.